This entry lists 15 T cell receptor beta chains sequenced from one sample in a study of T cell repertoires in cytomegalovirus infection. Via MiXCR, TCRdb re-called the reads, giving one row per CDR3 protein. The sample includes about 150,000 distinct CDR3 sequences, over 25% of them seen just once. No antigen has been assigned to these receptors. Sequencing was performed on CD8+ T cells from cultured PBMCs, taken from culture after CMV antigen stimulation. These receptors originate from a human donor in good health (CMV status not recorded). Some clones in this sample may be carry-over from other donors' samples.

The table lists this clonotype with many counts. The chain couples TRBV7-9 to TRBJ2-3, with TRBD2 as a possible D gene (7 bases). Germline V gene lookup returns CDR1 SEHNR and CDR2 FQNEAQ (reference sequence). This CDR3 is 15 amino acids long. The germline V and J ends were trimmed by 2 bases and 5 bases, with 14 bases remaining between them. CDR3 sequence reads: CASSLSVGGLDTQYF. For the CDR3, the DNA is TGTGCCAGCAGCTTATCTGTCGGGGGGCTAGATACGCAGTATTTT.

Only a few counts were recorded for this clonotype. The chain combines TRBV12-3 or TRBV12-4 with TRBJ2-1; D is unclear. The CDR3 runs 14 residues. The V and J ends lost 5 bases and 0 bases respectively, with 8 bases between them. The CDR3 here is CASSPDRSYNEQFF. The CDR3 region has the DNA TGTGCCAGCAGTCCGGACCGCTCCTACAATGAGCAGTTCTTC.

Details on this clonotype: A much larger clone differs from this one at a single base, so this may be a read error. The rearrangement uses TRBV15 and TRBJ2-7; 10 bases are a match to TRBD1. The V gene's germline CDR1 is LNHNV and CDR2 YYDKDF (reference sequence). The length of the CDR3 is 19 residues. The CDR3 sequence is CVTSRGSSVGQGSSYEQYF. The DNA of the CDR3 is TGTGTCACCAGCAGAGGAAGTTCCGTGGGACAGGGGTCCTCCTACGAGCAGTACTTC.

This clonotype was detected once. This chain connects TRBV4-1 to TRBJ2-1; 12 positions match TRBD2. Germline V gives CDR1 MGHRA, CDR2 YSYEKL. This CDR3 region has 17 residues. V lost 2 bases and J lost 1; bases outside the gene matches: 3. CDR3 in amino acids: CASSQLGLAGSYNEQFF. The CDR3 bases are TGCGCCAGCAGCCAACTAGGACTAGCGGGGTCCTACAATGAGCAGTTCTTC.

The table lists this clonotype with a few counts. The chain combines TRBV7-6 with TRBJ2-7; D is perhaps TRBD1 (6 bases). The CDR3 has 14 amino acids. The germline V gene encodes CDR1 SGHVS and CDR2 FNYEAQ. V gave up 1 base and J gave up 6 bases, with 13 bases separating them. CDR3: CASSLEAGVREQYF. The DNA of the CDR3 is TGTGCCAGCAGCTTAGAGGCAGGGGTGCGCGAGCAGTACTTC.

The count of this clonotype is one. CDR3 nucleotide sequence: TGTGCCAGCAGTGACGATTCCTCCGGGACATGGTGGAATCAGCCCCAGCATTTT. Its protein is CASSDDSSGTWWNQPQHF. This chain connects TRBV6-6 to TRBJ1-5; D possibly corresponds to TRBD1 (6 bases). The CDR3 length is 18 residues. Per the germline V gene, CDR1 is MNHNY and CDR2 is SVGAGI (reference sequence). V was shortened by 5 bases and J by 4 bases, with 24 bases between the two germline ends.

This clonotype was picked up many times. The V call is TRBV20-1, the J call TRBJ2-1; D unclear. The CDR3 covers 13 residues. V lost 0 bases and J 7 bases, leaving 10 bases between the germline ends. The germline V gene has CDR1 DFQATT and CDR2 SNEGSKA (reference sequence). DNA for the CDR3: TGCAGTGCTAGAGATCTCGGCTCGAATGAGCAGTTCTTC. Protein product: CSARDLGSNEQFF.

This chain joins TRBV12-3 or TRBV12-4 and TRBJ1-2; no clear D. CDR3 size: 12 residues. V was clipped by 2 bases and J by 8 bases, with 9 bases between them. In DNA, the CDR3 is TGTGCCAGCAGTTTATCTGGGGAGGGCTACACCTTC. It translates to CASSLSGEGYTF.

The chain recombines TRBV7-8 with TRBJ1-1; no clear D. The CDR3 consists of 13 residues. The V and J ends lost 3 bases and 4 bases respectively, with 9 bases between them. Per germline, CDR1 SGHVS and CDR2 FQNEAQ. For the CDR3, the DNA is TGTGCCAGCAGCTTTCTCCTGGGCACTGAAGCTTTCTTT. This sequence encodes CASSFLLGTEAFF.

This clonotype appeared a few times. This sequence joins TRBV7-2 and TRBJ2-5; no firm D call. The length of the CDR3 is 14 residues. V was trimmed by 5 bases and J by 3 bases, leaving 13 bases between them. Looked up from germline, CDR1 is SGHTA and CDR2 is FQGNSA. The CDR3 is CASSNWDPKETQYF. The DNA for the CDR3 is TGTGCCAGCAGCAATTGGGATCCCAAAGAGACCCAGTACTTC.

The J gene is TRBJ1-2, the V gene TRBV12-5; D gene uncertain. From germline, CDR1 is LGHNT and CDR2 FRNRAP. V shed 5 bases and J shed 3 bases, with 16 bases lying between them. The CDR3 length is 15 residues. This CDR3 reads CASGASDEGYYGYTF. CDR3 nucleotides: TGTGCTAGTGGTGCATCGGACGAAGGCTACTATGGCTACACCTTC.

This clonotype showed up just a few times. This chain connects TRBV27 to TRBJ2-5; D not certain. There are 15 residues in the CDR3. CDR1 is MNHEY, CDR2 SMNVEV, per germline (reference sequence). The ends were cut back, 5 bases at V and 2 bases at J, with 15 bases in the middle. CDR3 nucleotide sequence: TGTGCCAGCAGTCTGAATATCGAGGATCAAGAGACCCAGTACTTC. Amino acid sequence: CASSLNIEDQETQYF.

The V gene is TRBV12-3 or TRBV12-4, the J gene TRBJ2-7; 8 bases are a match to TRBD1. This CDR3 is 14 amino acids long. V lost 6 bases to trimming and J lost 9 bases; unmatched junction nucleotides: 13. This CDR3 is CASSSGTGVLGQYF. DNA for the CDR3: TGTGCCAGCAGCTCCGGGACAGGCGTTTTGGGGCAGTACTTC.

The chain links TRBV20-1 to TRBJ2-3; D unresolved. This CDR3 region has 13 residues. Germline CDR1 reads DFQATT; CDR2 reads SNEGSKA (reference sequence). The V end was cut by 3 bases, the J end by 2 bases, with 9 bases between. This chain's CDR3 is CSARPTLTDTQYF. In DNA form, the CDR3 reads TGCAGTGCTAGGCCCACCCTCACAGATACGCAGTATTTT.

The genes are TRBV7-2 and TRBJ2-3; D possibly corresponds to TRBD2 (6 bases). V dropped 1 base and J dropped 2 bases, with 13 bases sitting between them. Germline V CDR1 and CDR2: SGHTA, FQGNSA. This CDR3 contains 16 residues. This chain's CDR3 is CASSLGRAGLTDTQYF. The CDR3 DNA sequence: TGTGCCAGCAGCTTAGGGAGGGCGGGCCTCACAGATACGCAGTATTTT.